Sequencing of this TCR beta chain was carried out in a study of T cells in Graves' hyperthyroidism and ophthalmopathy. On the study more broadly: Peripheral blood draws took place at initial diagnosis, ahead of any treatment. Findings of the study overall: Most thyroid clonotypes expanded above 0.001 were also detected in blood. It was a median around 6 months before onset that the model predicted ophthalmopathy.

It was RNA transcripts that yielded the amplified TCR beta CDR3 regions. First-round RT-PCR targeting the TCR CDR3 was performed with the HTBI primer set. TCRdb re-derived calls from the multiplex PCR reads in MiXCR, one entry per CDR3 protein. The sample includes approximately 620,000 distinct CDR3 sequences, around 14% of them seen just once. This clonotype was seen a handful of times. No antigen is known for it. V was pared by 0 bases and J by 6 bases, with 13 bases between. Germline V gene sequence: CDR1 SGHRS, CDR2 YFSETQ. The CDR3 loop spans 14 amino acids. This chain links TRBV5-1 with TRBJ2-7; a possible D gene is TRBD1 (5 bases). Specimen: blood. This clonotype originated in a woman aged 25 to 39 with Graves' hyperthyroidism that later progressed to Graves' ophthalmopathy. CDR3 protein: CASSLDPGSGEQYF. The CDR3 bases are TGCGCCAGCAGCTTGGACCCAGGGTCCGGCGAGCAGTACTTC.